This TCR beta chain comes out of a study of blood T cell repertoires in COVID-19. In the study overall: T cells, B-cell-depleted T cells, or PBMCs provided the cDNA or gDNA that served as material.

With 5 bases clipped from V and 7 bases from J, the junction kept 7 bases outside the gene matches. This CDR3 has 15 amino acids. Germline V CDR1 and CDR2: WSHSY, SAAADI. Per the original methods: Reference gene primers were amplified, and this amplification served to estimate nucleated cell counts. The protocol was immunoSEQ multiplex PCR, while the TCRdb copy is restricted to in-frame clones and leaves out a portion. V, J and clone size are those of that table, while D and trimming were read from the DNA. The sample has 300,000 to 400,000 clones, around 86% seen once. Sequenced input: peripheral blood. The sequence was collected from a human donor in a cohort sampled during active COVID-19. The gene calls are TRBV10-2 and TRBJ2-1; 11 bases are a match to TRBD2. In DNA form, the CDR3 reads TGCGCCAGCAGTTCTAGCGGGAGGCCCCTGAATGAGCAGTTCTTC. Residues: CASSSSGRPLNEQFF.